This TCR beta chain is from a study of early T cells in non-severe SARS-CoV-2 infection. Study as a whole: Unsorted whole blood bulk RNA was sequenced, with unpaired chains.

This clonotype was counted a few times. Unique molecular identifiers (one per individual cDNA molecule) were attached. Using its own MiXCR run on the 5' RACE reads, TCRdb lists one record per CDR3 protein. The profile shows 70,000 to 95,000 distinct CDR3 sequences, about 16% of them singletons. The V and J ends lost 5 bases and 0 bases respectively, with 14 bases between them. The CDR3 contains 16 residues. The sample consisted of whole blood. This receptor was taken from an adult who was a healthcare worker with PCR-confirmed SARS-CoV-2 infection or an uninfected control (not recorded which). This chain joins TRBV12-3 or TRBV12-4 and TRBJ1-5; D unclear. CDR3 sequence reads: CASSPQAEYSNQPQHF. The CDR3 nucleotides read TGTGCCAGCAGTCCCCAAGCAGAGTATAGCAATCAGCCCCAGCATTTT.